A single sample gave rise to the 23 T cell receptor beta chains below, sequenced in a study of blood T cell repertoires in COVID-19. Produced via immunoSEQ multiplex PCR; TCRdb's table is partial and in-frame only. This table holds 150,000 to 200,000 clones, roughly 85% found once. The sequenced material came from PBMCs or T cells enriched from blood (not recorded which). Receptors originate from a woman between 50 and 59 years old who had recovered from COVID-19.

The chain carries TRBV28 and TRBJ1-5; a weak D match, TRBD1 (6 bases). Germline V gene lookup returns CDR1 MDHEN and CDR2 SYDVKM. V lost 2 bases and J 0 bases, leaving 8 bases between the germline ends. The CDR3 has 15 amino acids. CDR3 residues: CASSLPGDSNQPQHF. CDR3 sequence (DNA): TGTGCCAGCAGTTTACCAGGGGATAGCAATCAGCCCCAGCATTTT.

The chain has TRBV5-6 and TRBJ1-5; TRBD1 agrees at 8 bases. Germline V CDR1 and CDR2: SGHDT, YYEEEE. With V trimmed by 5 bases and J by 7 bases, 11 bases remained unmatched. The CDR3 runs 15 residues. CDR3 protein: CASSSTGGSRQPQHF. As DNA, the CDR3 is TGTGCCAGCAGTTCAACAGGGGGGTCAAGGCAGCCCCAGCATTTT.

In this sample, this clone turned up once. This chain joins TRBV5-6 and TRBJ1-5, with D maybe TRBD1 (6 bases). V shed 2 bases and J shed 3 bases, with 12 bases lying between them. Germline CDR1 reads SGHDT; CDR2 reads YYEEEE. The CDR3 covers 15 residues. This CDR3 is CASSFFSGDNQPQHF. CDR3 nucleotides: TGTGCCAGCAGCTTCTTTTCAGGGGACAATCAGCCCCAGCATTTT.

The V and J genes are TRBV6-2 or TRBV6-3 and TRBJ2-7, with 8 bases fitting TRBD1. The CDR3 is 14 amino acids. Germline lookup yields CDR1 MNHEY and CDR2 SVGEGT. J lost 3 bases, V lost 2 bases, and 3 bases had no gene match. CDR3 sequence (DNA): TGTGCCAGCAGTTACGCAGGGGGCCGCTACGAGCAGTACGTC. Residues: CASSYAGGRYEQYV.

The chain carries TRBV27 and TRBJ1-5, with TRBD1 as a possible D gene (5 bases). The CDR3 length is 13 residues. V lost 6 bases to trimming and J lost 1 base, with 7 bases between them. Germline loops: CDR1 MNHEY, CDR2 SMNVEV (reference sequence). CDR3 coding DNA: TGTGCCAGCAGACCAGGGAGCAATCAGCCCCAGCATTTT. Residues: CASRPGSNQPQHF.

The chain links TRBV27 to TRBJ1-5; 9 bases fit TRBD1. Unmatched junction bases numbered 4, after V lost 5 bases and J lost 5 bases. The CDR3 contains 14 residues. Germline assignment: CDR1 MNHEY and CDR2 SMNVEV (reference sequence). The chain's CDR3 is CASSLTGGDQPQHF. CDR3 bases: TGTGCCAGCAGTCTGACAGGGGGGGATCAGCCCCAGCATTTT.

This chain joins TRBV29-1 and TRBJ2-3; TRBD2 aligns across 7 bases. This CDR3 comprises 11 residues. CDR1 and CDR2 from the germline V gene are SQVTM and ANQGSEA. CDR3 sequence reads: CTGGRTDTQYF. In DNA form, the CDR3 reads TGCACAGGCGGGAGAACAGATACGCAGTATTTT.

This clone has just one count. The CDR3 nucleotides read TGTGCCAGTAAGCCGAGGCCGGAGAACACTGAAGCTTTCTTT. This sequence encodes CASKPRPENTEAFF. The chain links TRBV19 to TRBJ1-1; D remains unclear. Per the germline V gene, CDR1 is LNHDA and CDR2 is SQIVND (reference sequence). Trimming removed 7 bases from V and 1 base from J, with 13 bases in between. CDR3 length: 14 amino acids.

J is TRBJ1-5 and V is TRBV9; a weak D match, TRBD1 (5 bases). V was trimmed by 4 bases and J by 5 bases, leaving 13 bases between them. CDR1 is SGDLS, CDR2 YYNGEE, per germline. The CDR3 is 14 amino acids. CDR3 bases: TGTGCCAGCAGCCCGGGGGGAGGCCATCAGCCCCAGCATTTT. Its protein product is CASSPGGGHQPQHF.

The V call is TRBV6-2 or TRBV6-3, the J call TRBJ2-2; 11 positions agree with TRBD2. CDR1 MNHEY and CDR2 SVGEGT come from the germline V gene. With V trimmed by 6 bases and J by 6 bases, 9 bases remained unmatched. The CDR3 has 16 residues. CDR3 loop: CASSLDRLAGSGELFF. The CDR3 nucleotides read TGTGCCAGCAGCCTTGATCGACTAGCGGGATCCGGGGAGCTGTTTTTT.

The CDR3 coding sequence is TGTGCCAGCAGTCCCGATCGAGGTTTGCAAGAGACCCAGTACTTC. As protein: CASSPDRGLQETQYF. The chain combines TRBV28 with TRBJ2-5; unclear D gene. Germline lookup yields CDR1 MDHEN and CDR2 SYDVKM. The CDR3 is 15 amino acids. V lost 5 bases and J 2 bases, leaving 15 bases between the germline ends.

The CDR3 bases are TGTGCCAGCAGCTCAACTCCTTTCCAAGAGACCCAGTACTTC. This codes for CASSSTPFQETQYF. J is TRBJ2-5 and V is TRBV11-2; no definite D call. CDR3 length: 14 amino acids. From germline, CDR1 is SGHAT and CDR2 FQNNGV. Between the trimmed V and J ends, which lost 4 bases and 1 base, there was a span of 10 bases.

The chain recombines TRBV27 with TRBJ2-2; D perhaps matches TRBD1 (5 bases). The germline V gene encodes CDR1 MNHEY and CDR2 SMNVEV (reference sequence). V lost 1 base and J lost 6, with 9 bases in between. The CDR3 totals 14 residues. The CDR3 DNA reads as TGTGCCAGCAGTTTATGGCAGGGTGCCGGGGAGCTGTTTTTT. Protein product: CASSLWQGAGELFF.

The CDR3 is CASSMGQGTKGYTF. The CDR3 DNA is TGTGCCAGTAGTATGGGACAGGGAACAAAGGGCTACACCTTC. The rearrangement uses TRBV19 and TRBJ1-2; 9 bases fit TRBD1. Germline V gives CDR1 LNHDA, CDR2 SQIVND (reference sequence). There are 14 residues in the CDR3. V gave up 3 bases and J gave up 8 bases; unmatched junction bases: 7. The variable domain in full, completed from reference TRBV19 and TRBJ1-2, reads DGGITQSPKYLFRKEGQNVTLSCEQNLNHDAMYWYRQDPGQGLRLIYYSQIVNDFQKGDIAEGYSVSREKKESFPLTVTSAQKNPTAFYLCASSMGQGTKGYTFGSGTRLTVV.

This clone was seen a single time. The chain links TRBV9 to TRBJ1-2; a weak D match, TRBD1 (5 bases). Deletions cut 3 bases from V and 8 bases from J, with 14 bases between. The CDR3 spans 13 residues. From germline, CDR1 is SGDLS and CDR2 YYNGEE. CDR3 protein: CASSGAGRLGYTF. CDR3 nucleotides: TGTGCCAGCAGCGGTGCGGGACGACTCGGCTACACCTTC. Using reference TRBV9 and TRBJ1-2 for the parts outside the CDR3, the full variable domain is DSGVTQTPKHLITATGQRVTLRCSPRSGDLSVYWYQQSLDQGLQFLIQYYNGEERAKGNILERFSAQQFPDLHSELNLSSLELGDSALYFCASSGAGRLGYTFGSGTRLTVV.

The rearrangement joins TRBV28 to TRBJ1-5; 7 nucleotides line up with TRBD1. Looked up from germline, CDR1 is MDHEN and CDR2 is SYDVKM. CDR3 size: 15 residues. With V trimmed by 6 bases and J by 7 bases, 12 bases remained unmatched. CDR3: CASRAPPGQFQPQHF. CDR3 bases: TGTGCCAGCAGGGCGCCTCCGGGACAGTTCCAGCCCCAGCATTTT.

The V call is TRBV7-9, the J call TRBJ2-2; 10 bases are shared with TRBD1. The CDR3 loop spans 17 amino acids. J gave up 6 bases and V 1 base, and 8 bases lay outside the gene matches. From germline, CDR1 is SEHNR and CDR2 FQNEAQ (reference sequence). Written as DNA, the CDR3 is TGTGCCAGCAGCTTAGAAGGACAGGGGGTATTGGCCGGGGAGCTGTTTTTT. Encoded protein: CASSLEGQGVLAGELFF.

This clone has just a few counts. The rearrangement joins TRBV5-1 to TRBJ2-7, with 8 bases that match TRBD1. Germline CDR1 reads SGHRS; CDR2 reads YFSETQ. The CDR3 loop spans 14 amino acids. V dropped 4 bases and J dropped 5; count of bases not matched to a gene: 8. Written as DNA, the CDR3 is TGCGCCAGCAGCCTTGGGACAGGATTCGACGAGCAGTACGTC. Residues: CASSLGTGFDEQYV.

This clone was found a few times. J is TRBJ1-2 and V is TRBV6-1; D unclear. This CDR3 comprises 14 residues. V lost 2 bases and J lost 6, with 13 bases in between. Germline V gene data show CDR1 as MNHNS and CDR2 as SASEGT. In DNA form, the CDR3 reads TGTGCCAGCAGTGAACGTAGAGTTACTAATGGCTACACCTTC. This encodes CASSERRVTNGYTF.

The genes are TRBV19 and TRBJ1-2; 11 bases agree with TRBD1. The germline CDR1 and CDR2 sequences are LNHDA and SQIVND (reference sequence). The junction had 8 bases not matched to a gene; V was cut back by 7 bases and J by 7 bases. This CDR3 spans 14 amino acids. The CDR3: CASTAGTGGFGYTF. The DNA for the CDR3 is TGTGCCAGTACCGCCGGGACAGGGGGATTTGGCTACACCTTC.

The gene calls are TRBV15 and TRBJ1-5; possible D gene TRBD1, 5 bases. CDR1 and CDR2 (germline): LNHNV, YYDKDF (reference sequence). There are 14 residues in the CDR3. V lost 0 bases, J lost 7 bases, and 10 bases lay in between. The CDR3 loop is CATSRELGPQPQHF. DNA for the CDR3: TGTGCCACCAGCAGAGAATTGGGGCCCCAGCCCCAGCATTTT.

This clone was seen only once. This chain connects TRBV3-1 (or the pseudogene TRBV3-2) to TRBJ2-3, with a weak D call TRBD2 (6 bases). Trimming removed 4 bases from V and 5 bases from J, with 10 bases in between. CDR1 and CDR2 (germline): LGHDT, YNNKEL (reference sequence). The CDR3 consists of 13 residues. The CDR3 bases are TGTGCCAGCAGCCTGGGGAGGATAGATACGCAGTATTTT. Amino acid sequence: CASSLGRIDTQYF.

The chain is built from TRBV3-1 (or the pseudogene TRBV3-2) and TRBJ2-5, with 7 bases aligning to TRBD2. The CDR3 covers 15 residues. V shed 4 bases, J shed 4 bases, and the junction held 9 bases outside the gene matches. CDR1 is LGHDT and CDR2 is YNNKEL in the germline V gene (reference sequence). The chain's CDR3 is CASSRREAARETQYF. DNA of the CDR3: TGTGCCAGCAGCCGTCGGGAGGCGGCTCGAGAGACCCAGTACTTC.